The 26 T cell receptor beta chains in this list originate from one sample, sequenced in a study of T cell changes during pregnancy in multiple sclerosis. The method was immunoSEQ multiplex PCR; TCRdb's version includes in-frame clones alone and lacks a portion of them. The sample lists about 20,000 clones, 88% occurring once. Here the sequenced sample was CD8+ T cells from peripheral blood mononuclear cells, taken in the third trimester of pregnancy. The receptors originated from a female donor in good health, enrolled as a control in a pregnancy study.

The chain's CDR3 is CASSVEGGRGDEQYF. Written as DNA, the CDR3 is TGTGCCAGCAGCGTAGAGGGAGGAAGAGGAGACGAGCAGTACTTC. This chain joins TRBV9 and TRBJ2-7, with D tentatively TRBD2 (6 bases). With 0 bases removed from V and 5 bases from J, the gap between germline ends came to 15 bases. CDR1 is SGDLS, CDR2 YYNGEE, per germline. The CDR3 has 15 residues.

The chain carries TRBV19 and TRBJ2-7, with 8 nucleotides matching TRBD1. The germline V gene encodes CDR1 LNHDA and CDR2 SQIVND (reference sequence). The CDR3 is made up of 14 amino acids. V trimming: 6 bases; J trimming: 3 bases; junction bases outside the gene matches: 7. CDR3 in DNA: TGTGCCAGTAGAGACTCCGACAGGGGCTACGAGCAGTACTTC. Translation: CASRDSDRGYEQYF.

In DNA form, the CDR3 reads TGTGCCAGCAGCTTAACCCCACCGGGGGGTTTCACAGATACGCAGTATTTT. Its protein is CASSLTPPGGFTDTQYF. The chain combines TRBV7-8 with TRBJ2-3, with 7 positions matching TRBD2. Germline-derived CDR1 and CDR2 are SGHVS and FQNEAQ. The CDR3 length is 17 residues. Trimming took 2 bases from V and 2 from J; bases not matched to a gene: 10.

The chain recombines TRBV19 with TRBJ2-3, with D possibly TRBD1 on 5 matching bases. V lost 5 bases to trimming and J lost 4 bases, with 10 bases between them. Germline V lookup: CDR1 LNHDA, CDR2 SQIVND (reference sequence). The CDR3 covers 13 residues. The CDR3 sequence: CASSPRVADTQYF. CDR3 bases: TGTGCCAGTAGTCCCAGGGTGGCAGATACGCAGTATTTT.

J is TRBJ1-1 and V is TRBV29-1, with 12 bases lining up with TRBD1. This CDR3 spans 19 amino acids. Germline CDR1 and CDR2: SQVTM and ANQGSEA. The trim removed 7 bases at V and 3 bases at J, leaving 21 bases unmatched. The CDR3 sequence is CSAGDPRSGTGGWDTEAFF. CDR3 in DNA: TGCAGCGCCGGGGACCCGAGATCAGGGACAGGGGGCTGGGACACTGAAGCTTTCTTT.

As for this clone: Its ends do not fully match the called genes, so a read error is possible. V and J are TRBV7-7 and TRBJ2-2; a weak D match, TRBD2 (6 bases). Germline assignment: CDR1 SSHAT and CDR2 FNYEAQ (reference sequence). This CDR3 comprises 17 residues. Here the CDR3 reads CASTPSPGIAETGELFF. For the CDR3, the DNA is TGTGCTAGCACCCCCTCCCCGGGGATAGCGGAAACCGGGGAGCTGTTTTTT.

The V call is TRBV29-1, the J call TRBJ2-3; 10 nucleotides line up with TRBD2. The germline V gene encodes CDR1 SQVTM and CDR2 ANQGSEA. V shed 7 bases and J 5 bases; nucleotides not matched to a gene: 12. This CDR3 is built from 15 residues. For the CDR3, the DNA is TGCAGCGCTGTGCTGAGCGGGAGGGGTAGAGATACGCAGTATTTT. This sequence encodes CSAVLSGRGRDTQYF.

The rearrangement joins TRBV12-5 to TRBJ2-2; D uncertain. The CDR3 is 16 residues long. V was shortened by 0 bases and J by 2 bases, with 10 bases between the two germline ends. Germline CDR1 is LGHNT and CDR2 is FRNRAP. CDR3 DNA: TGTGCTAGTGGTTTGGTAGTGGCGGTAAACACCGGGGAGCTGTTTTTT. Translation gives CASGLVVAVNTGELFF.

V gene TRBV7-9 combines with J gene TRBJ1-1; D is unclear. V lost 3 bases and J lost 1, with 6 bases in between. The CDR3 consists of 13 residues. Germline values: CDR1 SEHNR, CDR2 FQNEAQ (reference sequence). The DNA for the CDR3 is TGTGCCAGCAGCTTTAGCTCGAACACTGAAGCTTTCTTT. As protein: CASSFSSNTEAFF.

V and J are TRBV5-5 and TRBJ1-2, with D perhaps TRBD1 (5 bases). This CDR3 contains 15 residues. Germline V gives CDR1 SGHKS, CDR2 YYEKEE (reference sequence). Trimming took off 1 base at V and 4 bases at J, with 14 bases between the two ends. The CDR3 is CASSLIGRGGYGYTF. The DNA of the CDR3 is TGTGCCAGCAGCTTGATTGGTAGGGGCGGCTATGGCTACACCTTC. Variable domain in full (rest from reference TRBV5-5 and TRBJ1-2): DAGVTQSPTHLIKTRGQQVTLRCSPISGHKSVSWYQQVLGQGPQFIFQYYEKEERGRGNFPDRFSARQFPNYSSELNVNALLLGDSALYLCASSLIGRGGYGYTFGSGTRLTVV.

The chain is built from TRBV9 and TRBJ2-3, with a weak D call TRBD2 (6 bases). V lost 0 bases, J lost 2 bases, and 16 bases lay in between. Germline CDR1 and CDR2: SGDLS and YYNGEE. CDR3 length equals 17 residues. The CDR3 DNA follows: TGTGCCAGCAGCGTAGGCTACAGGCAACTAGCCACAGATACGCAGTATTTT. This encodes CASSVGYRQLATDTQYF.

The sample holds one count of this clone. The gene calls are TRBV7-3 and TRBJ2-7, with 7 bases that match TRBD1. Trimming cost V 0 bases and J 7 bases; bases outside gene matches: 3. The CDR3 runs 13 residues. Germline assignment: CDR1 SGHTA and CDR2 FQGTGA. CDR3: CASSLTQGEEQYF. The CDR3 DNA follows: TGTGCCAGCAGCTTAACCCAGGGGGAAGAGCAGTACTTC.

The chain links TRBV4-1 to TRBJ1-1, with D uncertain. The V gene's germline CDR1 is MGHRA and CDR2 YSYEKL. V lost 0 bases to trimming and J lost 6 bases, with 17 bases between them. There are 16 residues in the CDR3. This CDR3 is CASSQEGLSAESEAFF. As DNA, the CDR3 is TGCGCCAGCAGCCAAGAAGGCCTTTCGGCGGAGTCTGAAGCTTTCTTT.

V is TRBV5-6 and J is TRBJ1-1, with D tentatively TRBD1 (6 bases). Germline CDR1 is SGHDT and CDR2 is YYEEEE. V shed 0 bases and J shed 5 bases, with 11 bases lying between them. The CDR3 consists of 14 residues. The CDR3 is CASSLGRGWTEAFF. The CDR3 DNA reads TGTGCCAGCAGCTTGGGTAGGGGGTGGACTGAAGCTTTCTTT.

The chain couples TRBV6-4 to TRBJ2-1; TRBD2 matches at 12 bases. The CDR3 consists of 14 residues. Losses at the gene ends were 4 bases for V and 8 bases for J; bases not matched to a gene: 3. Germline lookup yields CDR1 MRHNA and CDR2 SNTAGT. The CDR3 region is CASSVLAGGYEQFF. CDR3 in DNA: TGTGCCAGCAGTGTACTAGCGGGGGGTTATGAGCAGTTCTTC.

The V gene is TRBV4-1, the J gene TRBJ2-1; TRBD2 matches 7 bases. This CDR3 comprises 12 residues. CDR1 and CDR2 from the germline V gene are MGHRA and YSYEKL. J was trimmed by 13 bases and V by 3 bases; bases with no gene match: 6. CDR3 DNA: TGCGCCAGCAGCCAGGGGGGGATAGATCAGTTCTTC. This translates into CASSQGGIDQFF.

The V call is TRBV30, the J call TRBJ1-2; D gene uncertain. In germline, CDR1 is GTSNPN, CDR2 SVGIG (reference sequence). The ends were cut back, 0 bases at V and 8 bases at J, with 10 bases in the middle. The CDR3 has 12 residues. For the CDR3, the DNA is TGTGCCTGGAGTGTACAAGGGAGCGGCTACACCTTC. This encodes CAWSVQGSGYTF.

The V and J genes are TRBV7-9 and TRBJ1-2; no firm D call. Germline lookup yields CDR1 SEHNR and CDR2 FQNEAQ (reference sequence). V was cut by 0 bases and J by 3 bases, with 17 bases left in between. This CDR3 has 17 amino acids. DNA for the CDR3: TGTGCCAGCAGCTTAGCGCTAAGAGAAAAACTGGACTATGGCTACACCTTC. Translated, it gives CASSLALREKLDYGYTF.

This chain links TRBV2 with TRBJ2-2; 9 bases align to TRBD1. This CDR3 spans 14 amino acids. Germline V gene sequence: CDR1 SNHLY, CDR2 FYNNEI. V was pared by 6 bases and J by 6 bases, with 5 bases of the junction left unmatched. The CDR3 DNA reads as TGTGCCAGCAGCGACGGACAGGGGTCCGGGGAGCTGTTTTTT. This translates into CASSDGQGSGELFF.

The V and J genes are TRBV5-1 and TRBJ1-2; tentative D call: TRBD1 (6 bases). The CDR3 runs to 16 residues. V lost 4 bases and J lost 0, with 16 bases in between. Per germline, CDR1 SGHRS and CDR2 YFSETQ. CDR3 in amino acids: CASSPEQGLANYGYTF. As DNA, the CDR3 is TGCGCCAGCAGCCCGGAACAGGGCCTAGCTAACTATGGCTACACCTTC.

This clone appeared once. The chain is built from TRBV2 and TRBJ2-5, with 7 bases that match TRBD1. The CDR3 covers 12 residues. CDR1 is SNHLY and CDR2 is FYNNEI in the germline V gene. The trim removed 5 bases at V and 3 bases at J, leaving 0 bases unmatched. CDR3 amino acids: CASSTGEETQYF. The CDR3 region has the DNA TGTGCCAGCAGTACAGGGGAAGAGACCCAGTACTTC.

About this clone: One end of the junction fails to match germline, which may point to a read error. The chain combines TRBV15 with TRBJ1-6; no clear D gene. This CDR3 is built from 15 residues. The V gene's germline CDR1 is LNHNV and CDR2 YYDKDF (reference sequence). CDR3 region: CATSRAVVGESPPDF. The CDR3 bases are TGTGCCACCAGCAGAGCCGTAGTGGGAGAGTCGCCTCCTGACTTT.

The CDR3 is CASSLSAGGYNEQFF. CDR3 nucleotides: TGCGCCAGCAGCTTGAGCGCGGGAGGCTACAATGAGCAGTTCTTC. The chain has TRBV5-1 and TRBJ2-1; the match to TRBD2 covers 8 bases. The CDR3 totals 15 residues. The ends lost 1 base at V and 3 bases at J; junction bases unmatched: 3. Germline-derived CDR1 and CDR2 are SGHRS and YFSETQ.

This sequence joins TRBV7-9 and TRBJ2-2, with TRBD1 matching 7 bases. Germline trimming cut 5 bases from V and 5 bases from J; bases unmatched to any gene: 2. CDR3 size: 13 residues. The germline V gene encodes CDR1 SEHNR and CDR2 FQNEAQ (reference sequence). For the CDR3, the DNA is TGTGCCAGCAGCGGACAGGAAACCGGGGAGCTGTTTTTT. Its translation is CASSGQETGELFF.

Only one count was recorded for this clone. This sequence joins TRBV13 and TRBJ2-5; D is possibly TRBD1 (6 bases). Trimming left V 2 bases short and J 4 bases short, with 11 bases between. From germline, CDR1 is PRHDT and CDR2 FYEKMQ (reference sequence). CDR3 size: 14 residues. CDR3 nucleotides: TGTGCCAGCAGCTTACAGGTGGGGGCAGAGACCCAGTACTTC. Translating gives CASSLQVGAETQYF.

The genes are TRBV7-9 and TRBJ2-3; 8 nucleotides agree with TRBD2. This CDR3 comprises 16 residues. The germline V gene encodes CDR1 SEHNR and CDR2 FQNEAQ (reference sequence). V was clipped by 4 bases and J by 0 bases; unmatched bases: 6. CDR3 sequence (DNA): TGTGCCAGCAGCTCTGTGCTAGCGGGTAGCACAGATACGCAGTATTTT. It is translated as CASSSVLAGSTDTQYF.